Sequencing of this TCR beta chain was carried out in a study of cytomegalovirus exposure and HLA in healthy donors. Study observations and caveats: In a later analysis, most CMV-associated TCR beta chains appeared HLA-restricted. Presence/absence analyses assumed roughly uniform sequencing depth across donors.

Primers: 60 Vbeta forward and 13 Jbeta reverse. The method was immunoSEQ multiplex PCR; TCRdb's version includes in-frame clones alone and lacks a portion of them. In the table there are some 150,000 clones, about 80% of which are singletons. The V end was cut by 7 bases, the J end by 4 bases, with 19 bases between. There are 15 residues in the CDR3. Germline V gene data show CDR1 as GTSNPN and CDR2 as SVGIG (reference sequence). Regarding this clone: What it binds is not known.

V and J are TRBV30 and TRBJ2-2; maybe TRBD1 (6 bases). The sequence was collected from a man aged 30-40 years in good health and CMV-seronegative. Specimen: PBMCs. The CDR3 is CAFFKGIGGTGELFF. The CDR3 bases are TGTGCCTTTTTCAAGGGGATAGGGGGCACCGGGGAGCTGTTTTTT.